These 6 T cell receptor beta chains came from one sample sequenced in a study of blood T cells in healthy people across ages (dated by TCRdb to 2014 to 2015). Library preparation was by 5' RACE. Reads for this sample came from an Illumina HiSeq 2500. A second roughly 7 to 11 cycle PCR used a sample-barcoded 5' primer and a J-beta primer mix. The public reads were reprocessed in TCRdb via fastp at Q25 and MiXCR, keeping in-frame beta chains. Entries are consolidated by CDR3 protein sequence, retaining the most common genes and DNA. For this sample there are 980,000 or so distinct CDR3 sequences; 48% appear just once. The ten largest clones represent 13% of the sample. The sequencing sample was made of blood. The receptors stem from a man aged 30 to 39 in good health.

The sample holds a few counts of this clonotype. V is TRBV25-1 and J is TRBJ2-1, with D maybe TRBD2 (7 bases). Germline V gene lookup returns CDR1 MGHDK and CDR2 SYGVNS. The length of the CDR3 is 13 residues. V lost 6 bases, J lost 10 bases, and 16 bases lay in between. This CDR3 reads CASSKGGVREQFF. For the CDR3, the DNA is TGTGCCAGCAGCAAGGGGGGGGTAAGGGAGCAGTTCTTC.

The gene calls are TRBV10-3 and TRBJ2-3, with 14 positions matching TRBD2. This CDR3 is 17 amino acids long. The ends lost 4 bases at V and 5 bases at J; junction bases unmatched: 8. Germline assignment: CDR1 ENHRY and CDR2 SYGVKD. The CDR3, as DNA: TGTGCCATCAGTGGGGGACTAGCGGGGGATCTGGGAGATACGCAGTATTTT. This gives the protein CAISGGLAGDLGDTQYF.

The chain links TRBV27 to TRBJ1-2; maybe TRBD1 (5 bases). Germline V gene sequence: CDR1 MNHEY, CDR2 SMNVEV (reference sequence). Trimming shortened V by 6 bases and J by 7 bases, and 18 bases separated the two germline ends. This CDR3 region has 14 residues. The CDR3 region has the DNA TGTGCCAGCAGCCTAGGAGCGGGGGTATCTGGCTACACCTTC. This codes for CASSLGAGVSGYTF.

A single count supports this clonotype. The CDR3 sequence: CAIAGTSSTDTQYF. The CDR3 DNA follows: TGTGCCATCGCCGGAACCTCTAGCACAGATACGCAGTATTTT. The rearrangement uses TRBV10-3 and TRBJ2-3; no definite D call. V lost 8 bases, J lost 0 bases, and 12 bases lay in between. CDR1 and CDR2 from the germline V gene are ENHRY and SYGVKD. This CDR3 region has 14 residues.

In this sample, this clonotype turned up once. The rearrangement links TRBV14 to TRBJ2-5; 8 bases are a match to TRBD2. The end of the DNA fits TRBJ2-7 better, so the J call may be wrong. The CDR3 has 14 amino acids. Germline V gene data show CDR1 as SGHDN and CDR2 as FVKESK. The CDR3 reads CASSQPGGTYEQYF. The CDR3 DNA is TGTGCCAGCAGCCAACCGGGGGGGACCTACGAGCAGTACTTC.

As DNA, the CDR3 is TGTGCCATCAGTGCTCCGGCAGGGGATCGCTACGAGCAGTACTTC. As protein: CAISAPAGDRYEQYF. The chain couples TRBV10-3 to TRBJ2-7, with D possibly matching TRBD1 (6 bases). Per germline, CDR1 ENHRY and CDR2 SYGVKD. There are 15 residues in the CDR3. Deletions cut 4 bases from V and 3 bases from J, with 16 bases between.